The rows below give T cell receptor beta chains drawn from one sample of a study of a mutant IDH1 vaccine in newly diagnosed glioma. These receptors have no known antigen. TCRdb's table, derived via immunoSEQ multiplex PCR, lists solely in-frame clones and lacks some. The repertoire holds 50,000 to 75,000 clones, with around 80% as singletons. Specimen: PBMCs, collected from a glioma patient whose treatment included an IDH1 peptide vaccine. The origin of the receptors is a woman aged 50 to 65 with glioma. CDR3s include the opening cysteine and the closing phenylalanine or tryptophan. Fields, in order: D gene, J gene, clone size, V gene, CDR3 DNA, CDR3 protein. The D gene is left open where the match is weak. Only some rows state a clone size, as once, few, many or a class for expanded clones.

>TRBD1|TRBJ1-6|NA|TRBV5-1
TGCGCCAGCAGCTCCCCGGGGAGAGGGGGCAACAATTCACCCCTCCACTTT
CASSSPGRGGNNSPLHF
>NA|TRBJ2-7|NA|TRBV7-6
TGTGCCAGCAGCCCAGGGGGGCTAAGCTCCTACGAGCAGTACTTC
CASSPGGLSSYEQYF
>TRBD2|TRBJ2-3|NA|TRBV30
TGTGCCTGGAAGGTGCGGGGGGGACCGGATACGCAGTATTTT
CAWKVRGGPDTQYF
>TRBD2|TRBJ2-3|NA|TRBV5-4
TGTGCCAGCAGCTCGGGACTAGCGGGGGGGTTGGGAACAGATACGCAGTATTTT
CASSSGLAGGLGTDTQYF
>NA|TRBJ1-3|NA|TRBV15
TGTGCCACCAGCAGAGATCGCGGTTCTGGAAACACCATATATTTT
CATSRDRGSGNTIYF
>NA|TRBJ1-5|NA|TRBV10-2
TGCGCCAGCAGCCCAGCGAATAGCAATCAGCCCCAGCATTTT
CASSPANSNQPQHF
>TRBD1|TRBJ1-1|few|TRBV5-6
TGTGCCAGCAGCTTTTTTAGGGACAGATCCACTGAAGCTTTCTTT
CASSFFRDRSTEAFF
>NA|TRBJ2-5|NA|TRBV5-6
TGTGCCAGCAGCTCGCAGGGGGGGGGCCTCCCCCAAGAGACCCAGTACTTC
CASSSQGGGLPQETQYF
>NA|TRBJ2-3|NA|TRBV30
TGTGCCTGGAGTGTACTCCGTGATACGCAGTATTTT
CAWSVLRDTQYF
>NA|TRBJ1-2|few|TRBV29-1
TGCAGCGTTGAACGTGGAGGCTACACCTTC
CSVERGGYTF
>TRBD1|TRBJ2-7|NA|TRBV5-1
TGCGCCAGCAGCTCGGGACAGTCCGCCTACGAGCAGTACTTC
CASSSGQSAYEQYF
>NA|TRBJ2-1|NA|TRBV7-6
TGTGCCAGCAGCTCCCGGGACGGCTACAATGAGCAGTTCTTC
CASSSRDGYNEQFF
>TRBD2|TRBJ2-1|NA|TRBV18
TGTGCCAGCTCACCACCCACTAGCGGGGGTAATGAGCAGTTCTTC
CASSPPTSGGNEQFF
>NA|TRBJ1-2|NA|TRBV30
TGTGCCTGGAGTCCCCAGGGTAATCAGCGCTATGGCTACACCTTC
CAWSPQGNQRYGYTF
>NA|TRBJ1-5|NA|TRBV27
TGTGCCAGCAGTTTCACCGGGGGTAATCAGCCCCAGCATTTT
CASSFTGGNQPQHF
>NA|TRBJ1-5|NA|TRBV2
TGTGCCAGCAGAGCCCAGTCGAGCAATCAGCCCCAGCATTTT
CASRAQSSNQPQHF